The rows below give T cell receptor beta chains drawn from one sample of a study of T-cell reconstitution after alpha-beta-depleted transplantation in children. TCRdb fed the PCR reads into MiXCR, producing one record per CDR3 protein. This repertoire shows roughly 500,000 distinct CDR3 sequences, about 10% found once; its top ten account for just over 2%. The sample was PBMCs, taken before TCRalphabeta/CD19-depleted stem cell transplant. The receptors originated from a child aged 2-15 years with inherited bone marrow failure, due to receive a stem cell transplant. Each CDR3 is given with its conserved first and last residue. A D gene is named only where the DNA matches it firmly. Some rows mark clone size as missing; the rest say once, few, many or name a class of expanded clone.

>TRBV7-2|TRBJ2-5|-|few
CASSLRAGGGETQYF
TGTGCCAGCAGCTTAAGGGCAGGGGGGGGGGAGACCCAGTACTTC
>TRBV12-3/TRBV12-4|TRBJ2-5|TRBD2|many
CASSPREAYQETQYF
TGTGCCAGCAGTCCCCGGGAGGCCTACCAAGAGACCCAGTACTTC
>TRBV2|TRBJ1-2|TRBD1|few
CASSLQGAGGYTF
TGTGCCAGCAGTTTGCAGGGGGCAGGGGGCTACACCTTC
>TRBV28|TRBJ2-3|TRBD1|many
CASSFEAGGYHSTDTQYF
TGTGCCAGCAGTTTTGAGGCAGGGGGCTACCATAGCACAGATACGCAGTATTTT
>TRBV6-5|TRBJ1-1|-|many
CASSYSRHLEAEAFF
TGTGCCAGCAGTTACTCGAGGCACTTGGAAGCTGAAGCTTTCTTT
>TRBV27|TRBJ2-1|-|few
CASSSPGAGNEQFF
TGTGCCAGCAGTTCTCCAGGAGCAGGAAATGAGCAGTTCTTC
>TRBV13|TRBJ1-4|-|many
CASSPRSDSSGEKLFF
TGTGCCAGCAGCCCACGGTCGGACAGCTCTGGTGAAAAACTGTTTTTT
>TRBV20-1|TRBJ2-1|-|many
CSAPRSGAIYNEQFF
TGCAGTGCTCCCCGGTCGGGAGCGATCTACAATGAGCAGTTCTTC
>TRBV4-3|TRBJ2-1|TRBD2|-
CASSQGWLAGYNEQFF
TGCGCCAGCAGCCAAGGTTGGCTAGCGGGATACAATGAGCAGTTCTTC
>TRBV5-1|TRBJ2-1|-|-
CASSLAGENEQFF
TGCGCCAGCAGCTTGGCAGGGGAGAATGAGCAGTTCTTC
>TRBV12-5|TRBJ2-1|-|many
CASVLVPDEQFF
TGTGCTAGTGTTTTGGTACCCGATGAGCAGTTCTTC
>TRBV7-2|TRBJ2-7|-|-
CASSLGAGWDKPYEQYF
TGTGCCAGCAGCTTAGGCGCTGGGTGGGACAAGCCCTACGAGCAGTACTTC
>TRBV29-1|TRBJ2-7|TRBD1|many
CSVVFGTATYEQYF
TGCAGCGTTGTATTCGGGACAGCTACCTACGAGCAGTACTTC
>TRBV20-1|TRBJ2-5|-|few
CSAREVLQETQYF
TGCAGTGCTAGAGAGGTTCTACAAGAGACCCAGTACTTC
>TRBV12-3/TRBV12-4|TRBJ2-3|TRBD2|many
CASSSPPSGRYTDTQYF
TGTGCCAGCAGTTCCCCACCTAGCGGGAGATACACAGATACGCAGTATTTT
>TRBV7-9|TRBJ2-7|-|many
CASSRGEGAYYEQYF
TGTGCCAGCAGCCGCGGGGAGGGGGCTTACTACGAGCAGTACTTC
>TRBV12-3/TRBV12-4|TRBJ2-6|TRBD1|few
CASSFGDRGGFGANVLTF
TGTGCCAGCAGTTTTGGGGACAGGGGAGGGTTTGGGGCCAACGTCCTGACTTTC
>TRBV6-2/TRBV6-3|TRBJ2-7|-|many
CAQGEWLAGSYEQYF
TGTGCCCAGGGGGAATGGCTAGCGGGTTCCTACGAGCAGTACTTC
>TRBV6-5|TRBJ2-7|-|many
CASSYWERGAEQYF
TGTGCCAGCAGTTACTGGGAGAGGGGGGCCGAGCAGTACTTC
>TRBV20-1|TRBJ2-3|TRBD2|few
CSAPGGDTQYF
TGCAGTGCTCCCGGGGGGGATACGCAGTATTTT
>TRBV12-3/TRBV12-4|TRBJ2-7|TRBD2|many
CASSPRLAGENEQYF
TGTGCCAGCAGTCCAAGACTAGCGGGAGAAAACGAGCAGTACTTC
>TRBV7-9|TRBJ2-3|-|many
CASSLAPSPRANTQYF
TGTGCCAGCAGCTTAGCTCCCAGCCCCCGCGCAAATACGCAGTATTTT
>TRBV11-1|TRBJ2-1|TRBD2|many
CASSPRLAGGYALYNEQFF
TGTGCCAGCAGCCCTCGACTAGCGGGAGGATACGCTCTCTACAATGAGCAGTTCTTC
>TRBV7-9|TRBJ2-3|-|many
CASSLVRTAADTQYF
TGTGCCAGCAGCTTAGTCCGGACAGCCGCAGATACGCAGTATTTT
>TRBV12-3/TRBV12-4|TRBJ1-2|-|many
CASRGRDYGYTF
TGTGCCAGCAGGGGCAGGGACTATGGCTACACCTTC
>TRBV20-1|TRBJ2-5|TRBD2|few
CSARGGSGTHGGETQYF
TGCAGTGCTAGAGGGGGTAGCGGGACTCATGGGGGGGAGACCCAGTACTTC
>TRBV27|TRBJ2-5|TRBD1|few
CASSLGLGQGGETQYF
TGTGCCAGCAGTTTAGGGTTAGGACAGGGCGGAGAGACCCAGTACTTC
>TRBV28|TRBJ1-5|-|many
CASSFRSSNQPQHF
TGTGCCAGCAGTTTTAGGAGTAGCAATCAGCCCCAGCATTTT
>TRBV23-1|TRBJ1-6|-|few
CASSRRVQGKGNSPLHF
TGCGCCAGCAGCCGTCGGGTCCAGGGAAAGGGGAATTCACCCCTCCACTTT
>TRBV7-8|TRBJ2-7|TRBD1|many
CASSADRGYEQYF
TGTGCCAGCAGCGCCGACAGGGGCTACGAGCAGTACTTC
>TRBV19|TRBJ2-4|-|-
CASGGEAKNIQYF
TGTGCCAGCGGGGGAGAAGCCAAAAACATTCAGTACTTC
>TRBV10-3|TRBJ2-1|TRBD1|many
CAISKDRDGVGEQFF
TGTGCCATCAGTAAGGACAGGGATGGGGTAGGGGAGCAGTTCTTC
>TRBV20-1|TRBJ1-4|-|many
CSARDRRVSNEKLFF
TGCAGTGCTAGAGATCGTCGGGTATCTAATGAAAAACTGTTTTTT
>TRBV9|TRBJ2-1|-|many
CASSGGDQNEQFF
TGTGCCAGCAGCGGCGGAGACCAGAATGAGCAGTTCTTC
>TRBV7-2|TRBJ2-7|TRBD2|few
CASRRTSGSYEQYF
TGTGCCAGCAGGCGGACTAGCGGATCCTACGAGCAGTACTTC
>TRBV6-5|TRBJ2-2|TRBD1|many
CASSYSQGLAGELFF
TGTGCCAGCAGTTACTCACAGGGGCTGGCCGGGGAGCTGTTTTTT
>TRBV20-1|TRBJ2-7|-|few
CSASDGSGSYEQYF
TGCAGTGCTAGTGACGGGAGCGGGTCCTACGAGCAGTACTTC
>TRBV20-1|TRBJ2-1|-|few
CSARKGDSYNEQFF
TGCAGTGCTAGAAAGGGGGACTCCTACAATGAGCAGTTCTTC
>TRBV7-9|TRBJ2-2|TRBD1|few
CASSLFRQGYTGELFF
TGTGCCAGCAGCTTATTCAGACAGGGATACACCGGGGAGCTGTTTTTT
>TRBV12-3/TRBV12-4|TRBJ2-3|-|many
CASSPYTDHTDTQYF
TGTGCCAGCAGTCCATACACGGACCACACAGATACGCAGTATTTT
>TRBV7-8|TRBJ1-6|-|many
CASSLATVNSPLHF
TGTGCCAGCAGCTTAGCGACGGTTAATTCACCCCTCCACTTT
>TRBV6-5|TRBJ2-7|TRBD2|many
CASSYQGTSGYEQYF
TGTGCCAGCAGTTACCAAGGGACTAGCGGCTACGAGCAGTACTTC
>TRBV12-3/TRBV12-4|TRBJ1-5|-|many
CASSFWGARNQPQHF
TGTGCCAGCAGTTTCTGGGGGGCGCGCAATCAGCCCCAGCATTTT
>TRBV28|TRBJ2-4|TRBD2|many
CASSLTGFGRILQYF
TGTGCCAGCAGTTTAACCGGTTTCGGGAGGATCCTTCAGTACTTC
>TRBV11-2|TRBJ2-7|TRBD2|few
CASSPAGVTTYEQYF
TGTGCCAGCAGCCCAGCGGGAGTAACAACCTACGAGCAGTACTTC
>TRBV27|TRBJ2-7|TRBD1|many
CASSPSAGQGFYEQYF
TGTGCCAGCAGTCCCTCTGCGGGACAGGGGTTCTACGAGCAGTACTTC
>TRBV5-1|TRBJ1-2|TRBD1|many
CASSSETGGDGYTF
TGCGCCAGCAGCTCGGAAACAGGGGGCGATGGCTACACCTTC
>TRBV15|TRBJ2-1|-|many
CATSRDQEGHEGDEQFF
TGTGCCACCAGCAGAGATCAAGAGGGGCACGAAGGGGACGAGCAGTTCTTC
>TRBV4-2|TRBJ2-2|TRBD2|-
CASSQDRGRWTGELFF
TGTGCCAGCAGCCAAGATCGCGGGAGGTGGACCGGGGAGCTGTTTTTT
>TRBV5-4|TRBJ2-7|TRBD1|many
CASSDTGTGSSYEQYF
TGTGCCAGCAGCGATACCGGGACAGGGAGCTCCTACGAGCAGTACTTC
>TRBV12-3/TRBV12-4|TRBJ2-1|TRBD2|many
CASSLRAGGGYNEQFF
TGTGCCAGCAGTTTACGAGCGGGAGGGGGATACAATGAGCAGTTCTTC
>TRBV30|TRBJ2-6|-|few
CAWSVLSGAGANVLTF
TGTGCCTGGAGTGTACTTTCCGGCGCTGGGGCCAACGTCCTGACTTTC